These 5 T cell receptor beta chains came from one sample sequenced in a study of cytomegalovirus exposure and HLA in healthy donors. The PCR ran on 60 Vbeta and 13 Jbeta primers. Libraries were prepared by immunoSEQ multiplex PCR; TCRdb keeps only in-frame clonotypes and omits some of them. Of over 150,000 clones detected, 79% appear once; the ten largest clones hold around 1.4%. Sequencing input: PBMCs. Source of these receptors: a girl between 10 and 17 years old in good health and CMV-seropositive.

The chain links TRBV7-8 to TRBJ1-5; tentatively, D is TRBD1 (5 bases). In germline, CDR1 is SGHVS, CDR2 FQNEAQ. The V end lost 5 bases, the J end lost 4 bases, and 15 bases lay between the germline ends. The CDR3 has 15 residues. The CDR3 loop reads CASSMLFQGNQPQHF. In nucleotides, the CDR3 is TGTGCCAGCAGCATGTTATTTCAGGGAAATCAGCCCCAGCATTTT.

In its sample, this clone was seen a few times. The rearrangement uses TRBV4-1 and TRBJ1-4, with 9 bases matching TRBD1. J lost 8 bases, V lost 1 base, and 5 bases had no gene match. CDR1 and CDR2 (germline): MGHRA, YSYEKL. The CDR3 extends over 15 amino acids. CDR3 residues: CASSQGDRDDEKLFF. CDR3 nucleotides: TGCGCCAGCAGCCAAGGGGACAGGGACGACGAAAAACTGTTTTTT.

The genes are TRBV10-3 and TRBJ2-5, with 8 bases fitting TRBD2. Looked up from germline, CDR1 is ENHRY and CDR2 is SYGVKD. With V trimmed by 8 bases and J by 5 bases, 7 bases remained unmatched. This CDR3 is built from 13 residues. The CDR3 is CAIRGGVVETQYF. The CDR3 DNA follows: TGTGCCATCCGGGGGGGGGTAGTGGAGACCCAGTACTTC.

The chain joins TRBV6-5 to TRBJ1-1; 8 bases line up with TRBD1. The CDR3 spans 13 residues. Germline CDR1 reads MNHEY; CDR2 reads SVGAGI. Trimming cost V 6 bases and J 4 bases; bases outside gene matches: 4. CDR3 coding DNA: TGTGCCAGCAGCCGGGACAGGATCACTGAAGCTTTCTTT. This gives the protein CASSRDRITEAFF.

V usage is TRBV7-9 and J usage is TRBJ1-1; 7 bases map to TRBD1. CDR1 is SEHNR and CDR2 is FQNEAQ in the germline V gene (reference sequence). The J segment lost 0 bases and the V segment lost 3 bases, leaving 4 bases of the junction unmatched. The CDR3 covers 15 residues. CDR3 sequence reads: CASSLGQGVNTEAFF. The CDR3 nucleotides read TGTGCCAGCAGCTTGGGGCAGGGGGTGAACACTGAAGCTTTCTTT.